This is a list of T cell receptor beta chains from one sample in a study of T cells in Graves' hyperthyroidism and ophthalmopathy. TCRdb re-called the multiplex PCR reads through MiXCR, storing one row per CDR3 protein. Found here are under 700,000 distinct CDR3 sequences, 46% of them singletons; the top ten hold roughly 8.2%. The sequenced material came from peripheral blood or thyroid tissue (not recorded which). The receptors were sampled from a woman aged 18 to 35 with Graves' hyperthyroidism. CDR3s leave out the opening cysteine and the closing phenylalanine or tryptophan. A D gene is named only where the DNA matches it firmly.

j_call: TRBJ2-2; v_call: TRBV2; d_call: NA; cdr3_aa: ASSFKAGYGPWPGELF
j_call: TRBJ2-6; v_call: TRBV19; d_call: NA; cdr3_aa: ASHQVPGWARANVLT
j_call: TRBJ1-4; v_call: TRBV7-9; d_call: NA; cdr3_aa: ASSSTVPNEKLF
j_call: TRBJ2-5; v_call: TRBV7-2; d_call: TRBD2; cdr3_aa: ASSPSSGRAETQY
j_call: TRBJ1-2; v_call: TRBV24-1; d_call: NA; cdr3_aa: ATREQNYGYT
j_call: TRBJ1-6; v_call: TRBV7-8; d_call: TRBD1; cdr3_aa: ASSSSGTGSDSPLH
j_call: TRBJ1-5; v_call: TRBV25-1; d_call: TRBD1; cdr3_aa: ASSSRDSSNQPQH
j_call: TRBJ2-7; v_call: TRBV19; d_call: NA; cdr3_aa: ASSIPGGTNEQY
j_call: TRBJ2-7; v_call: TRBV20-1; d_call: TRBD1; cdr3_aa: SARDREQY
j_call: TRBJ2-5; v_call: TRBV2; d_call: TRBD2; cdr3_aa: ASLKPGLRKETQY
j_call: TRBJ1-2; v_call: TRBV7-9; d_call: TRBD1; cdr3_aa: ASSTGTGGAYGYT
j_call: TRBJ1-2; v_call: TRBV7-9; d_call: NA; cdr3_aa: ASSLGTEGDYGYT
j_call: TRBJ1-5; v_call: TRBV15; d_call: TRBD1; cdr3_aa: ATTGGRGGTDGRPQH
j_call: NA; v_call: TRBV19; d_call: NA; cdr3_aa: ASSYDGYNEQF
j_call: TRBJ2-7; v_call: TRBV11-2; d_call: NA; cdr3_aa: ASSSSRVEQN
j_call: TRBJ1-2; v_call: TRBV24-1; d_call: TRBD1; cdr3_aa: ATPPRTGERGYT
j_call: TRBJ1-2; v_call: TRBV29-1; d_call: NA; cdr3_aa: SVHSQTYT
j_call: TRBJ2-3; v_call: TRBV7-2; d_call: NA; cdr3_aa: ASSLLPGRSTDTQY
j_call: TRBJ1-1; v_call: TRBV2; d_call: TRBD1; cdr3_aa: ASSEYRTGGMNTEAF
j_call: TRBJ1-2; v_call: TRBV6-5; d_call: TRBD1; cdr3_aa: ASMTNRGANYGYT
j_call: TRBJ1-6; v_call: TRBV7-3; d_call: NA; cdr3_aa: ASSLGTASSYNSPLH
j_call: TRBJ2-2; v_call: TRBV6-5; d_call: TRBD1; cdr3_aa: ASRDRGRSGELF
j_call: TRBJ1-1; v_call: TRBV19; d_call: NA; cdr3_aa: ASSRTGGRTEAF
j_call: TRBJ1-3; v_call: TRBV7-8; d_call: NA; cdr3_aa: ASSLEFSGNTIY
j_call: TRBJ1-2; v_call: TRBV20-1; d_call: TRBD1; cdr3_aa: SAWDRRSGYT
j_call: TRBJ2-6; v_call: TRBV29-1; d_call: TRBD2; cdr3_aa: SVLVGGGNVLT
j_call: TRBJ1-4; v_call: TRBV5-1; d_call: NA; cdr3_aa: ASSPSTKKLF
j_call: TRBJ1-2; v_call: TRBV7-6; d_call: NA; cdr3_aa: ASSLAVVTPNYGYT
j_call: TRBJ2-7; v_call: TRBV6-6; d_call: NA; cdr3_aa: ASSYSSAYEQY
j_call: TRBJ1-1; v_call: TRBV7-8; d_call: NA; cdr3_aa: ASSLVGGEDTEAF
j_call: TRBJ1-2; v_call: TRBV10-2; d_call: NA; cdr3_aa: ASSFVTGLSNYGYT
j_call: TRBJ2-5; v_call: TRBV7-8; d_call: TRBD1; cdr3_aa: ASSLVAGQGIETQY
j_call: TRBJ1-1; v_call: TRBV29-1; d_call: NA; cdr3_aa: SHRGGSEAF
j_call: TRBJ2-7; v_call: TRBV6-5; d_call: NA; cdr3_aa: ASSQEGEQY
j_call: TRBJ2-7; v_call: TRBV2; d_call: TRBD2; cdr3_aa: ASRRYGLANHEQY
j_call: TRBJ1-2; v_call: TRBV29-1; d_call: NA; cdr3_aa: SADIIGTDNYGYT
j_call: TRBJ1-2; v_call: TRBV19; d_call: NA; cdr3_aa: ASSQFQGYGYT
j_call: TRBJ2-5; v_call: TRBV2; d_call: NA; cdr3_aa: ASSEALGLQETQY
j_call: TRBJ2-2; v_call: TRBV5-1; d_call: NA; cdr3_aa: ASSLAGRGSPGELF
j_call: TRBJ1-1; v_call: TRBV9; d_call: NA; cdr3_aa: ASSQDSWVLGTEAF
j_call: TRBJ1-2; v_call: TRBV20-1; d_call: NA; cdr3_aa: SARGTNYGYT
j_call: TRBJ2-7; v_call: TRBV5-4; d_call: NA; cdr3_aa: ASSLETGGEQY
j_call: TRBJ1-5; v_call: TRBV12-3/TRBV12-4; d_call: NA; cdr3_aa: ASSLIGVQPQH
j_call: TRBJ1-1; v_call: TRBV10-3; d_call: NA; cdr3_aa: AIKRDGPTEAF
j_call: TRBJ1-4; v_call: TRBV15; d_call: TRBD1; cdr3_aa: ATSPPGQGNEKLF
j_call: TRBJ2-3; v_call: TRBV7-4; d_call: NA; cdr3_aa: ASSLGDSPDTQY
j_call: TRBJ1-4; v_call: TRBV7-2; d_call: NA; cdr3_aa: ASSLGGAGYEKLF
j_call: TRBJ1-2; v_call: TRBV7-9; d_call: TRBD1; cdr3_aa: ASSLGTGQREYGYT
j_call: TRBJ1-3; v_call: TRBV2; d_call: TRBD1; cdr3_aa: ASSITGGGNTIY
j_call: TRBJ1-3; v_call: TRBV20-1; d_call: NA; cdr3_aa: SAEVGNTIY
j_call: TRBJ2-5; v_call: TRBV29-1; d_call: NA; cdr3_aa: SGLDRAGETQY
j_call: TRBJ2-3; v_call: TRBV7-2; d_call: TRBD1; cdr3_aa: ASSSTGYRGY
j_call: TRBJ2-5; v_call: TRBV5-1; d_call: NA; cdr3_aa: ASSLQETQY
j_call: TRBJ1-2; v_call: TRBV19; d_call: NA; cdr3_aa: ATRGPGHHGYT